This TCR beta chain was found in a study of cytomegalovirus exposure and HLA in healthy donors. Findings and caveats of the study: Reports indicated that the classifier achieved high specificity and sensitivity in diagnosing cytomegalovirus status. In vitro assays verified that a few CMV-associated chains recognized CMV antigens specifically. The investigators catalogued 160 or so TCR beta chains as cytomegalovirus-associated.

As to this clone: Its target is not known.

Produced via immunoSEQ multiplex PCR; TCRdb's table is partial and in-frame only. The sample holds 140,000 to 150,000 clones, approximately 94% seen once. Trimming took 4 bases from V and 8 from J; bases not matched to a gene: 13. CDR1 SGDLS and CDR2 YYNGEE come from the germline V gene. The CDR3 is 16 residues long. The receptor comes from a man younger than 35 in good health and CMV-seropositive. J is TRBJ2-1 and V is TRBV9; 9 positions match TRBD2. Specimen: PBMCs. Here the CDR3 reads CASSPPSGRKNYEQFF. Written as DNA, the CDR3 is TGTGCCAGCAGCCCCCCAAGCGGGAGGAAAAACTATGAGCAGTTCTTC.